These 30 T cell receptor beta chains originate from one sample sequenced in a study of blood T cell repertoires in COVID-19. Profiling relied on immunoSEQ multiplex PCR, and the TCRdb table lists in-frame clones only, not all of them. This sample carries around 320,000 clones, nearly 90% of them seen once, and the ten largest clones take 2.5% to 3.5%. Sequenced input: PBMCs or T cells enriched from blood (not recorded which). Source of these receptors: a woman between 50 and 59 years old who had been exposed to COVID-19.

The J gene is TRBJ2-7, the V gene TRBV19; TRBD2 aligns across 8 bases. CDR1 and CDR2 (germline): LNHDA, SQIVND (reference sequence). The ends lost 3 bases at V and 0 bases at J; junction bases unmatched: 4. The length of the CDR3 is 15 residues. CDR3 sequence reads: CASSISSGSSYEQYF. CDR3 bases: TGTGCCAGTAGTATCTCTAGCGGGTCCTCCTACGAGCAGTACTTC.

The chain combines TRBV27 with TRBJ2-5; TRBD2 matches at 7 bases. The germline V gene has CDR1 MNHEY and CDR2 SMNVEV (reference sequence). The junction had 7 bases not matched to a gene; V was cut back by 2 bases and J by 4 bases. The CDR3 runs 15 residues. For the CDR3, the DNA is TGTGCCAGCAGTTTAGGCCGGGGGGTCGTAGAGACCCAGTACTTC. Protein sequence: CASSLGRGVVETQYF.

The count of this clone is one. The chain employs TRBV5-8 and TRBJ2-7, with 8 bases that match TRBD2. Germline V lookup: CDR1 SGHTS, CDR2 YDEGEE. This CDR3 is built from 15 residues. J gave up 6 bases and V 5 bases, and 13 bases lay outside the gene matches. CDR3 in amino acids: CASSGGPGTSGEQYF. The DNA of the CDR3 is TGTGCCAGCAGTGGGGGACCCGGGACTAGTGGCGAGCAGTACTTC.

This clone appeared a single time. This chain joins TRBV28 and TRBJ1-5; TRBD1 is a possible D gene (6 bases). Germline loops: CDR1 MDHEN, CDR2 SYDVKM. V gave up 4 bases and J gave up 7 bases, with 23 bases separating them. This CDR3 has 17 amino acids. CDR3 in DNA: TGTGCCAGCAGTTGGGCGCCAGGGGTGGTATTAGGACAGCCCCAGCATTTT. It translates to CASSWAPGVVLGQPQHF.

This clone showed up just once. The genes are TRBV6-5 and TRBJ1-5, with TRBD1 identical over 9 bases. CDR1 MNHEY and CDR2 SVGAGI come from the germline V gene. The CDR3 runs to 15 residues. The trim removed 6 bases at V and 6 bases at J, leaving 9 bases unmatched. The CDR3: CASSQIRDRVQPQHF. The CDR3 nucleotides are TGTGCCAGCAGCCAAATTCGGGACAGGGTTCAGCCCCAGCATTTT.

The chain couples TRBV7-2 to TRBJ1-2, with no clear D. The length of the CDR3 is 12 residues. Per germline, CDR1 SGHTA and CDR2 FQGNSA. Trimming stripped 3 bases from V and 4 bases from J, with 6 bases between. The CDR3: CASSFLSYGYTF. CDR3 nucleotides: TGTGCCAGCAGCTTCCTCAGCTATGGCTACACCTTC.

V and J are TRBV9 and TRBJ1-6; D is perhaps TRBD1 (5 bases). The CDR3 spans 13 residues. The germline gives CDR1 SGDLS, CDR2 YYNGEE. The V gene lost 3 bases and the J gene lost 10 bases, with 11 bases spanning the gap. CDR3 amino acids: CASSAGPGSPLHF. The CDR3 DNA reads TGTGCCAGCAGCGCTGGACCAGGGTCACCCCTCCACTTT.

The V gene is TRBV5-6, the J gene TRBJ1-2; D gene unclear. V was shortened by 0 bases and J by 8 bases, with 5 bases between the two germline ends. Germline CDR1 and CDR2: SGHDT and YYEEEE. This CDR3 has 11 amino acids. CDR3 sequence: CASSLGEGYTF. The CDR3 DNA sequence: TGTGCCAGCAGCTTGGGCGAAGGCTACACCTTC.

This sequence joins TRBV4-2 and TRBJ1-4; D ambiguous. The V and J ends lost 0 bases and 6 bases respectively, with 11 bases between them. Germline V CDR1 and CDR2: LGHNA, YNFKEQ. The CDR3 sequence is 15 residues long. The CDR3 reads CASSQEPGPYEKLFF. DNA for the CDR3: TGTGCCAGCAGCCAAGAGCCAGGCCCCTATGAAAAACTGTTTTTT.

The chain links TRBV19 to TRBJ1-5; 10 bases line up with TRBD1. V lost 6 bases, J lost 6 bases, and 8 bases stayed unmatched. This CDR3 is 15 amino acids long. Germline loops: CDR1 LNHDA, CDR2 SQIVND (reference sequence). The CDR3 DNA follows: TGTGCCAGTAGCACTGAGACAGGGGGCACTCAGCCCCAGCATTTT. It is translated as CASSTETGGTQPQHF.

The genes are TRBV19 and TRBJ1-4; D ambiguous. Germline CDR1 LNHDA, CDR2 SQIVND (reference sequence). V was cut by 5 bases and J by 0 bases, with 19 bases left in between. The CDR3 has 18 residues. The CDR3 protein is CASSPGELILATNEKLFF. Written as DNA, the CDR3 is TGTGCCAGTAGTCCCGGGGAATTAATCCTCGCAACTAATGAAAAACTGTTTTTT.

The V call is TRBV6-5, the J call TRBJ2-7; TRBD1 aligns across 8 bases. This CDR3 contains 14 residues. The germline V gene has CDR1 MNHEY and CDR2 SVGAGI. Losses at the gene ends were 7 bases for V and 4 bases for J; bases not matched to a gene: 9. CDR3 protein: CASTAGGFGYEQYF. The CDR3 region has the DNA TGTGCCAGCACCGCAGGGGGCTTTGGGTACGAGCAGTACTTC.

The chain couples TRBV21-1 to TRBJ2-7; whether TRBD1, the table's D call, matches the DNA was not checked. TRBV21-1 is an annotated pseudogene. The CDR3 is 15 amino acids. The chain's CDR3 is CASSKRRDSSYEQYF. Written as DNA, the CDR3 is TGTGCCAGCAGCAAAAGGCGGGACAGCTCCTACGAGCAGTACTTC.

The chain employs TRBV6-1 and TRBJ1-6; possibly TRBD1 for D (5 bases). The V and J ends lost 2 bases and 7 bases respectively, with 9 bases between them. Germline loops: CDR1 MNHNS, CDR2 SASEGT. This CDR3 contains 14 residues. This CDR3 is CASSETGKNSPLHF. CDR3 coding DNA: TGTGCCAGCAGTGAAACAGGTAAGAATTCACCCCTCCACTTT.

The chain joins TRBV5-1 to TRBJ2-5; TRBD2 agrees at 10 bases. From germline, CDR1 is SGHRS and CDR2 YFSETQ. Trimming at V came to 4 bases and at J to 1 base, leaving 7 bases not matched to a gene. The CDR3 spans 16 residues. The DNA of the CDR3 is TGCGCCAGCAGCCCGCCGGGACTAGCGACCCAAGAGACCCAGTACTTC. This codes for CASSPPGLATQETQYF.

As DNA, the CDR3 is TGTGCCAGCAGTGAATTCAGGGGTTCTAATTCACCCCTCCACTTT. It translates to CASSEFRGSNSPLHF. The rearrangement joins TRBV25-1 to TRBJ1-6; a possible D gene is TRBD1 (6 bases). With 1 base removed from V and 6 bases from J, the gap between germline ends came to 10 bases. CDR3 length: 15 residues. Germline V lookup: CDR1 MGHDK, CDR2 SYGVNS.

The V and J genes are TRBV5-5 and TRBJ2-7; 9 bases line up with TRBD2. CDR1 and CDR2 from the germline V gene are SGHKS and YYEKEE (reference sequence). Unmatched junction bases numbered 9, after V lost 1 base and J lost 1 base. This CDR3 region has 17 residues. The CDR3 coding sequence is TGTGCCAGCAGCTTGAATGCGGGGGGGCTAGGGTCCTACGAGCAGTACTTC. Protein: CASSLNAGGLGSYEQYF.

The CDR3 loop is CASSPGQGRYGYTF. The CDR3 bases are TGTGCCAGCAGTCCGGGACAGGGGCGATATGGCTACACCTTC. The chain links TRBV27 to TRBJ1-2; 10 nucleotides match TRBD1. This CDR3 is 14 amino acids long. Trimming cost V 5 bases and J 5 bases; bases outside gene matches: 5. The V gene's germline CDR1 is MNHEY and CDR2 SMNVEV (reference sequence).

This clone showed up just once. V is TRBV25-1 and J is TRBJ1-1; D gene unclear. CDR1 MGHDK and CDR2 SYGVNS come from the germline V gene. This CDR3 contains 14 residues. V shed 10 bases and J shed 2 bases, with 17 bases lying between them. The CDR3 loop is CATSAAGSNTEAFF. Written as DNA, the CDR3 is TGTGCCACCTCGGCGGCGGGTTCCAACACTGAAGCTTTCTTT.

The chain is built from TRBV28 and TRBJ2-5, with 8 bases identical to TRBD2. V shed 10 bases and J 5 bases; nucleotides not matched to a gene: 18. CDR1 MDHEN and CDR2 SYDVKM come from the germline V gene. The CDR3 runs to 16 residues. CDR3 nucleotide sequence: TGTGCCACCCTCCCGGGAGGGATCGGAGTAGGGGAGACCCAGTACTTC. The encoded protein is CATLPGGIGVGETQYF.

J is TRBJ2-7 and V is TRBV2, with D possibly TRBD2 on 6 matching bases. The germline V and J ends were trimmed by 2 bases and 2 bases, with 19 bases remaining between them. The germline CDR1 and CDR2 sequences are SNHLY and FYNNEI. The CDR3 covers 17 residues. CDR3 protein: CASSERLLGKRAYEQYF. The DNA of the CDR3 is TGTGCCAGCAGTGAAAGGCTACTAGGAAAGCGGGCCTACGAGCAGTACTTC.

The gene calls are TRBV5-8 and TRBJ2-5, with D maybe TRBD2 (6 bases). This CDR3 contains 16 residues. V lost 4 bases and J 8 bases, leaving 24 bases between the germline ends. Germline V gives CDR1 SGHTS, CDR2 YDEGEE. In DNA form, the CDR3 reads TGTGCCAGCAGCATGCGGTCGTTTAGTTCGGGGGTAACCCAGTACTTC. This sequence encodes CASSMRSFSSGVTQYF.

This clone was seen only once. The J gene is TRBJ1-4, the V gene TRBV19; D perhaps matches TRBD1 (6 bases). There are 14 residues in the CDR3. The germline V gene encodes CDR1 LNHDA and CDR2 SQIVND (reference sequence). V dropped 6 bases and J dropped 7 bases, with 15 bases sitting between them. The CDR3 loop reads CASRNRDRGEKLFF. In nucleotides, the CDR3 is TGTGCCAGTAGGAACAGGGATCGGGGTGAAAAACTGTTTTTT.

Written as DNA, the CDR3 is TGTGCCAGCTCGGCTGGACAGCTTAACACTGAAGCTTTCTTT. Residues: CASSAGQLNTEAFF. This chain uses TRBV18 with TRBJ1-1; D perhaps matches TRBD1 (6 bases). This CDR3 comprises 14 residues. Trimming pared 6 bases from V and 2 bases from J, leaving 13 bases between. Germline V gene lookup returns CDR1 KGHSH and CDR2 LQKENI.

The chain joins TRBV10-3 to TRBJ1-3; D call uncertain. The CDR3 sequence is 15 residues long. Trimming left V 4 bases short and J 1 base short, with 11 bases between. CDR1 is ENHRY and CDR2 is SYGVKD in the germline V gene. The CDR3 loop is CAISVGSPSGNTIYF. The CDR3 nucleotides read TGTGCCATCAGTGTGGGCTCACCTTCTGGAAACACCATATATTTT.

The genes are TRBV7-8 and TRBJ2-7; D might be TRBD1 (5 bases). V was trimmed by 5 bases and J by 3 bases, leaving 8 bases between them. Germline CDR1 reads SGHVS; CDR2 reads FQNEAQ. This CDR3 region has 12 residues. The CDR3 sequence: CASSQQGYEQYF. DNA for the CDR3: TGTGCCAGCAGCCAGCAGGGCTACGAGCAGTACTTC.

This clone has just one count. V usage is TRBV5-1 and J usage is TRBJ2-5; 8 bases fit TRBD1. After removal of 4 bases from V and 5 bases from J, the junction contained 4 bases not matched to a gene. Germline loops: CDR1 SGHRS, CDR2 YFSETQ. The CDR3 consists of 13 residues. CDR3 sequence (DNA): TGCGCCAGCAGCGGACAGGGTGGTGAGACCCAGTACTTC. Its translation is CASSGQGGETQYF.

In nucleotides, the CDR3 is TGTGCCAGCAGTTCATACTCTAGCGGGGGGGCACGAGAGCAGTACTTC. This codes for CASSSYSSGGAREQYF. The chain is built from TRBV27 and TRBJ2-7; 12 positions agree with TRBD2. The V gene's germline CDR1 is MNHEY and CDR2 SMNVEV (reference sequence). The CDR3 runs to 16 residues. V was pared by 4 bases and J by 7 bases, with 11 bases of the junction left unmatched.

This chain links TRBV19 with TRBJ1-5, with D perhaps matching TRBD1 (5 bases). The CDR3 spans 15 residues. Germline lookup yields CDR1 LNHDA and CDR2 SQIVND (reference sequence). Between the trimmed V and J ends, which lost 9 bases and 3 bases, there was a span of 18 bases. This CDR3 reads CASQLQAGANQPQHF. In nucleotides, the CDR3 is TGTGCCAGCCAATTACAGGCAGGCGCCAATCAGCCCCAGCATTTT.

CDR3 sequence: CASSPSGGGQGAFYGYTF. In DNA, the CDR3 is TGCGCCAGCAGCCCCTCCGGGGGGGGACAGGGTGCCTTCTATGGCTACACCTTC. V usage is TRBV5-1 and J usage is TRBJ1-2; 9 nucleotides line up with TRBD1. From germline, CDR1 is SGHRS and CDR2 YFSETQ. The ends lost 4 bases at V and 4 bases at J; junction bases unmatched: 17. The CDR3 extends over 18 amino acids. Filled out from reference TRBV5-1 and TRBJ1-2, the complete variable domain reads KAGVTQTPRYLIKTRGQQVTLSCSPISGHRSVSWYQQTPGQGLQFLFEYFSETQRNKGNFPGRFSGRQFSNSRSEMNVSTLELGDSALYLCASSPSGGGQGAFYGYTFGSGTRLTVV.